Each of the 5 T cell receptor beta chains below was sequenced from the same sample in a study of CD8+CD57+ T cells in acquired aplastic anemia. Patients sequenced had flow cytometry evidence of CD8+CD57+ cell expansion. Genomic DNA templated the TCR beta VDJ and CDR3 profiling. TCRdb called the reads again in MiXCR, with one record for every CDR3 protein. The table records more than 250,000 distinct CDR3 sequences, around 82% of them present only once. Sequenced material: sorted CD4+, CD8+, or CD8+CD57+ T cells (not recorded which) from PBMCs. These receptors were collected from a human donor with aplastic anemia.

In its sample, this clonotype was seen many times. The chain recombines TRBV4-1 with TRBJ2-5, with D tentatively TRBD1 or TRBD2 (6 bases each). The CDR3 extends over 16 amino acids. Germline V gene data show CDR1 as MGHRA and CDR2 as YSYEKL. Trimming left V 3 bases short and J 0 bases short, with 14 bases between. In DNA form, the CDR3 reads TGCGCCAGCAGCCATGCCGGGGGCCCAAACCAAGAGACCCAGTACTTC. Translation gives CASSHAGGPNQETQYF.

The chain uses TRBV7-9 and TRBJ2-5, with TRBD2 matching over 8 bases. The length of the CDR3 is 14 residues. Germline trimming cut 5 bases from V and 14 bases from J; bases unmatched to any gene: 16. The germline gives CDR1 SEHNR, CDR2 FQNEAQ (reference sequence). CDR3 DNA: TGTGCCAGCAGCCTGACGCGGGGGGAGGAGAGCAGTTACTTC. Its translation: CASSLTRGEESSYF. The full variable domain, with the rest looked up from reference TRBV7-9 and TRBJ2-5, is DTGVSQNPRHKITKRGQNVTFRCDPISEHNRLYWYRQTLGQGPEFLTYFQNEAQLEKSRLLSDRFSAERPKGSFSTLEIQRTEQGDSAMYLCASSLTRGEESSYFGPGTRLLVL.

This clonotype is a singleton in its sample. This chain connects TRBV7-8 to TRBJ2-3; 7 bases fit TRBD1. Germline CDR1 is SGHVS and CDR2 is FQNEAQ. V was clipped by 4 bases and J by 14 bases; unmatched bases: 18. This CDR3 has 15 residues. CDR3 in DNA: TGTGCCAGCAGCTCCGATCCAGACGGGACAGCCCTTTCGTATTTT. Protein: CASSSDPDGTALSYF.

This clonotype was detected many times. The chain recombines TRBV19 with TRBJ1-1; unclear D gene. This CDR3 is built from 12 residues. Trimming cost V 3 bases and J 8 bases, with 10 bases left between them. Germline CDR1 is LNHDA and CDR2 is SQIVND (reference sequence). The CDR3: CASSMGVGEAFF. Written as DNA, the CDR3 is TGTGCCAGTAGTATGGGAGTAGGGGAAGCTTTCTTT.

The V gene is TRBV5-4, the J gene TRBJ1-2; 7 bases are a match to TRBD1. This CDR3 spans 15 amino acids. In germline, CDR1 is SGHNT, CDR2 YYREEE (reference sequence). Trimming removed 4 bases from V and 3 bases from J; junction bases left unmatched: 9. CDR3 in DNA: TGTGCCAGCAGCGAGATAGGGGGCGCCGACTATGGCTACACCTTC. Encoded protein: CASSEIGGADYGYTF.